Given below is one T cell receptor beta chain in context. The sample originates from a study of blood T cell repertoires in COVID-19. Study-wide background: Samples came from the United States, Italy and Spain, spanning acute and convalescent COVID-19. PBMCs, B-cell-depleted T cells, or T cells provided the cDNA or gDNA that made up the material.

This CDR3 is 14 amino acids long. The ends were cut back, 1 base at V and 1 base at J, with 8 bases in the middle. Germline V gives CDR1 SGHNT, CDR2 YYREEE (reference sequence). Original processing notes: Counts of nucleated cells, estimated from reference gene primer amplification, were obtained. Generated by immunoSEQ multiplex PCR, the TCRdb table keeps only in-frame clones and is missing some. The V and J calls and the clone size are those of that table, but D and trimming were determined from the DNA. The data show over 75,000 clones, with 70% to 85% seen just once and about a fifth held by the top ten.

This TCR was recovered from a woman aged 50 to 65 with acute or convalescent COVID-19. This chain connects TRBV5-4 to TRBJ2-5, with D possibly being TRBD2 (6 bases). The source material was peripheral blood. The DNA for the CDR3 is TGTGCCAGCAGCTTGCGGGGGAGCCAAGAGACCCAGTACTTC. This gives the protein CASSLRGSQETQYF.